Listed below are T cell receptor beta chains from one sample, sequenced in a study of cytomegalovirus exposure and HLA in healthy donors. TCRdb keeps only in-frame clones here, not all; method: immunoSEQ multiplex PCR. Of about 360,000 clones listed, 86% are singletons. What was sequenced was PBMCs. All receptors derive from a woman between 18 and 29 years old in good health and CMV-seronegative. CDR3s include the opening cysteine and the closing phenylalanine or tryptophan. The D gene is left open where the match is weak. Clone size is stated in some rows and not others, as once, few, many or a class when expanded.

j_call	v_call	clone_size	d_call	cdr3_nt	cdr3_aa
TRBJ2-3	TRBV25-1	.	TRBD1	TGTGCCAGCAGCGAGGACAGGGCCAAGGATCCCACAGATACGCAGTATTTT	CASSEDRAKDPTDTQYF
TRBJ1-2	TRBV18	.	TRBD1	TGTGCCAGCTCAACTCGACAGGGCGGAAACTATGGCTACACCTTC	CASSTRQGGNYGYTF
TRBJ2-3	TRBV27	.	TRBD2	TGTGCCAGCAGTACTCGGACTAGCGGGATGCGCACAGATACGCAGTATTTT	CASSTRTSGMRTDTQYF
TRBJ1-5	TRBV9	.	TRBD1	TGTGCCAGCAGCGTCTCGGGACAGCCTAATCAGCCCCAGCATTTT	CASSVSGQPNQPQHF
TRBJ2-7	TRBV2	once	.	TGTGCCAGCAATGGCGGCCGGAGCTACGAGCAGTACTTC	CASNGGRSYEQYF
TRBJ1-2	TRBV6-5	.	.	TGTGCCAGCAGCCCGGGAGGCAACTATGGCTACACCTTC	CASSPGGNYGYTF
TRBJ1-1	TRBV19	.	.	TGTGCCAGTAGTATAGATCTGGGGGGCACTGAAGCTTTCTTT	CASSIDLGGTEAFF
TRBJ1-5	TRBV27	.	.	TGTGCCAGCAGTTTATTGGGACACGATAGCAATCAGCCCCAGCATTTT	CASSLLGHDSNQPQHF
TRBJ1-2	TRBV7-9	.	TRBD1	TGTGCCAGCAGCCAGATAAGGGACAGGGCGCTCTATGGCTACACCTTC	CASSQIRDRALYGYTF
TRBJ2-2	TRBV15	.	.	TGTGCCACCAGCCCGGTCCGCACCGGGGAGCTGTTTTTT	CATSPVRTGELFF
TRBJ2-7	TRBV2	.	TRBD1	TGTGCCAGCAACGGACAGGGGGTTCCCGAGCAGTACTTC	CASNGQGVPEQYF
TRBJ2-5	TRBV6-1	.	.	TGTGCCAGCAGTCCGACAGGTTACCTACAAGAGACCCAGTACTTC	CASSPTGYLQETQYF
TRBJ2-5	TRBV2	.	.	TGTGCCAGCAGCCGGTCAACCCAAGAGACCCAGTACTTC	CASSRSTQETQYF
TRBJ1-2	TRBV7-9	.	TRBD1	TGTGCCAGCACCAAGACAGGGGAGGAGAACTATGGCTACACCTTC	CASTKTGEENYGYTF
TRBJ1-2	TRBV5-1	.	TRBD1	TGCGCCAGCAGCCTCCCGGGACAGGGTAGTGGCTACACCTTC	CASSLPGQGSGYTF
TRBJ2-1	TRBV6-1	once	.	TGTGCCAGCAGTGAGTTACAGGGTAACAATGAGCAGTTCTTC	CASSELQGNNEQFF
TRBJ1-4	TRBV2	once	TRBD1	TGTGCCAGCAGGGAAAGGACAGGGGCTAATGAAAAACTGTTTTTT	CASRERTGANEKLFF
TRBJ1-6	TRBV6-5	.	TRBD1	TGTGCCAGCAGTTGGCGGGACAGGGAATATTCACCCCTCCACTTT	CASSWRDREYSPLHF
TRBJ1-1	TRBV19	.	.	TGTGCCAGTAAGGAGGGAATGACTGAAGCTTTCTTT	CASKEGMTEAFF
TRBJ1-3	TRBV4-1	.	.	TGCGCCAGCAGCCAGAAACAGGGCTCTGGAAACACCATATATTTT	CASSQKQGSGNTIYF
TRBJ1-5	TRBV28	.	.	TGTGCCAGCCAACGGGTCTTTGAGGGCAATCAGCCCCAGCATTTT	CASQRVFEGNQPQHF
TRBJ2-7	TRBV28	.	.	TGTGCCAGCAGTTTAGCCGGGGAATTGGAGGAGCAGTACTTC	CASSLAGELEEQYF
TRBJ1-5	TRBV5-8	.	TRBD1	TGTGCCAGCAGCCCACCCCCCGGGACAGGGCACTATAGCAATCAGCCCCAGCATTTT	CASSPPPGTGHYSNQPQHF
TRBJ2-2	TRBV28	.	TRBD2	TGTGCCAGCAGTTTTGCGGGGGTTACCGGGGAGCTGTTTTTT	CASSFAGVTGELFF
TRBJ2-1	TRBV19	.	TRBD2	TGTGCCAGTAGACAACTAGCGGGAATTCTCAATGAGCAGTTCTTC	CASRQLAGILNEQFF
TRBJ1-2	TRBV29-1	few	.	TGCAGCGTCTCAGGGGTGGGTCACTATGGCTACACCTTC	CSVSGVGHYGYTF
TRBJ2-2	TRBV6-1	.	.	TGTGCCAGCAGTGGGCCGGACGGAGGCGGGGAGCTGTTTTTT	CASSGPDGGGELFF